This TCR beta chain was captured in a study of shared clonotypes between healthy human individuals. This CDR3 is built from 15 residues. J lost 6 bases, V lost 3 bases, and 9 bases had no gene match. Germline CDR1 reads MNHEY; CDR2 reads SMNVEV (reference sequence). This clone appeared once. CD45RO-negative, CCR7-selected cells formed the naive CD8 fraction, which excluded terminally differentiated effector memory CD45RA+ cells. Clones were sequenced by immunoSEQ multiplex PCR, and TCRdb holds only the in-frame ones, with some missing. This sample has approximately 720,000 clones; roughly 94% occur once, and the top ten carry about 24%.

The rearrangement uses TRBV27 and TRBJ2-7, with 9 bases matching TRBD2. Sequenced input: naive CD8+ T cells sorted from blood. The receptor was derived from a young man in good health. The CDR3: CASSLEAGGRAEQYF. CDR3 in DNA: TGTGCCAGCAGTTTGGAGGCGGGAGGGCGGGCCGAGCAGTACTTC.